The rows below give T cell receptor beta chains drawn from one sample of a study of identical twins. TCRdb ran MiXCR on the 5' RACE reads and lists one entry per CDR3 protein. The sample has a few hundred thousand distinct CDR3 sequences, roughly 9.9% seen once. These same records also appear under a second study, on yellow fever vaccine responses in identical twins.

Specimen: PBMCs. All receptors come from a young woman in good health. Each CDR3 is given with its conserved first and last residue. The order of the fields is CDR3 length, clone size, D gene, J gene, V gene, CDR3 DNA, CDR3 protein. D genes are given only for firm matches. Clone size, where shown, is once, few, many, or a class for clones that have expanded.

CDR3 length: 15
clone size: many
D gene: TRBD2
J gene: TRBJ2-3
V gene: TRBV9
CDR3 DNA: TGTGCCAGCAGCGCTACTAGCGGAGAGTGGGATACGCAGTATTTT
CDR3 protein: CASSATSGEWDTQYF

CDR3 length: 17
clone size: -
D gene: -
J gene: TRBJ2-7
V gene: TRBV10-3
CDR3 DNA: TGTGCCATCAGTGAGTCGAGGATGGCAGGGAACGGCTACGAGCAGTACTTC
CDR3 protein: CAISESRMAGNGYEQYF

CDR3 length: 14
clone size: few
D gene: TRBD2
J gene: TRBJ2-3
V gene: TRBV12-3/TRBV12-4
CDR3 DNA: TGTGCCAGCATGGTAGCGGGAGTTGTAGATACGCAGTATTTT
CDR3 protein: CASMVAGVVDTQYF

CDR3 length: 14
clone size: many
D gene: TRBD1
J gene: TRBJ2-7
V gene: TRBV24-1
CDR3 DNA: TGTGCCACCAGTGACGGACAGGTTTTTGGGGAGCAGTACTTC
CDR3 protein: CATSDGQVFGEQYF

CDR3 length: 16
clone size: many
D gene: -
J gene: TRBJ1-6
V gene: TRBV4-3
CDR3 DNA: TGCGCCAGCAGCCAAGAAGACAGCCATCCGGGGTCACCCCTCCACTTT
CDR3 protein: CASSQEDSHPGSPLHF

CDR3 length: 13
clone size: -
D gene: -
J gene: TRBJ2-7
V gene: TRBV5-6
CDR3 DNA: TGTGCCAGCAGCTCAACGTCAGGGAACCAGCAGTACTTC
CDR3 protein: CASSSTSGNQQYF

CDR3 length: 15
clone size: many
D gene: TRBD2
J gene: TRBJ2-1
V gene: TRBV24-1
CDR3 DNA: TGTGCCACCAGTCCCCCTGCGGGAGCACGGCATGAGCAGTTCTTC
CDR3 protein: CATSPPAGARHEQFF

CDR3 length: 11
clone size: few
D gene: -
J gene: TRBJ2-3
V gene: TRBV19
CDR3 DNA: TGTGCCAGTGGGGTTCCCGATACGCAGTATTTT
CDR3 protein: CASGVPDTQYF

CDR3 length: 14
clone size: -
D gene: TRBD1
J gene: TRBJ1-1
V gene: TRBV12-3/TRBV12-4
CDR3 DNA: TGTGCCAGCAGTCCATCAGGGGGGTGGACTGAAGCTTTCTTT
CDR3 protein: CASSPSGGWTEAFF

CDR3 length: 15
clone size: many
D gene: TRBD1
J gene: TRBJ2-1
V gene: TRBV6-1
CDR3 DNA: TGTGCCAGCAGCCCCAGGGACAGCTACTACAATGAGCAGTTCTTC
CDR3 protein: CASSPRDSYYNEQFF

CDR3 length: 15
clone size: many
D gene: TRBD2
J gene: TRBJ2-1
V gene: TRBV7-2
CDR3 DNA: TGTGCCAGCAGCCGAGATAGCGGGGGGTCCAATGAGCAGTTCTTC
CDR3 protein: CASSRDSGGSNEQFF

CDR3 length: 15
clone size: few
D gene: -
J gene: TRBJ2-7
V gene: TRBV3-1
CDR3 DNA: TGTGCCAGCAGCCAAGGGGGCCCTAGCTCCTACGAGCAGTACTTC
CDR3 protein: CASSQGGPSSYEQYF

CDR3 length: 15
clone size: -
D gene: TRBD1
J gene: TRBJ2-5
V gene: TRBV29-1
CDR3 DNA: TGCAGCGTTGAAGATTGGGACAGGGAGCAAGAGACCCAGTACTTC
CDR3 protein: CSVEDWDREQETQYF

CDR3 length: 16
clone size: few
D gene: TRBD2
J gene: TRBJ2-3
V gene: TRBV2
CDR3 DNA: TGTGCCAGCAGTGCTATACTAGCGGGGGACACAGATACGCAGTATTTT
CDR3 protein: CASSAILAGDTDTQYF

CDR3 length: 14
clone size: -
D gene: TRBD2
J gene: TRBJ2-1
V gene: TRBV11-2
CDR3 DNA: TGTGCCAGCAGCTCGACCGGGACTAGCGTAGAGCAGTTCTTC
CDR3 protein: CASSSTGTSVEQFF

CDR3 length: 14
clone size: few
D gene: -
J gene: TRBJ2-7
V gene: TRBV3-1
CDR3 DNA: TGTGCCAGCAGCCAACCCCCTAATCCCTACGAGCAGTACTTC
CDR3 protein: CASSQPPNPYEQYF

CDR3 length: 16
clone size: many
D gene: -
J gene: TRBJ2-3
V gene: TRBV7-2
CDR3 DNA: TGTGCCAGCAGCTCCTTGGGGCGGGGTAGTACAGATACGCAGTATTTT
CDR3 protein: CASSSLGRGSTDTQYF

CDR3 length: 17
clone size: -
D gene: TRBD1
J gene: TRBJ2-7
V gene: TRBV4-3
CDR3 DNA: TGCGCCAGCAGCCAAACCAGGGACAGTAAAAGGTCCTACGAGCAGTACTTC
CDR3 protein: CASSQTRDSKRSYEQYF

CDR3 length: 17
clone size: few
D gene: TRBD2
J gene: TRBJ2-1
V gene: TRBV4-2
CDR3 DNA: TGTGCCAGCAGCCAGGCGGGTACAGCGGGGGCGGTGCATGAGCAGTTCTTC
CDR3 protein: CASSQAGTAGAVHEQFF

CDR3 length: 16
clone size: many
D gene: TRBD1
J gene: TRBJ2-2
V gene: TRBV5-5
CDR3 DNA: TGTGCCAGCAGCCCAACCGGGACAGGGTCGTCGGGGGAGCTGTTTTTT
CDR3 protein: CASSPTGTGSSGELFF

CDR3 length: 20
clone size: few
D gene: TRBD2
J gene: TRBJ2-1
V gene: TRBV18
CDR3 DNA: TGTGCCAGCTCACGCCGGTTACTAGCGGGGATCGCAAGCTCCTACAATGAGCAGTTCTTC
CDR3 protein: CASSRRLLAGIASSYNEQFF

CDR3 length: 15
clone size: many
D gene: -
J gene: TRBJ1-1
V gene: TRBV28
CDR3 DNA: TGTGCCAGCAGCCCGCCTAGGGGGTTGAACACTGAAGCTTTCTTT
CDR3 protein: CASSPPRGLNTEAFF

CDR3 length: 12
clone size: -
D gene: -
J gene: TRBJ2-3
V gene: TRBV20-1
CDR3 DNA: TGCAGTGCAACGGCGGGCACAGATACGCAGTATTTT
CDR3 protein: CSATAGTDTQYF

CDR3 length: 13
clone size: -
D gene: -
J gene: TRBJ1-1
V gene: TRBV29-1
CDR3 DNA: TGCAGCGTTGCGACAGGAGAGTTAAACGAAGCTTTCTTT
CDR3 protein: CSVATGELNEAFF

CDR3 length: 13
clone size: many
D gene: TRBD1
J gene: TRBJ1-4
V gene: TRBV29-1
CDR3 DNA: TGCAGCGTACCAGGGGGCACTAATGAAAAACTGTTTTTT
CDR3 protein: CSVPGGTNEKLFF

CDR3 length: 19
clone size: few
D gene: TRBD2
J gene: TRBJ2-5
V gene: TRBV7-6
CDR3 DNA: TGTGCCAGCAGTTGGCTGGGACTAGCGGGAATACGCCCCCAAGAGACCCAGTACTTC
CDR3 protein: CASSWLGLAGIRPQETQYF

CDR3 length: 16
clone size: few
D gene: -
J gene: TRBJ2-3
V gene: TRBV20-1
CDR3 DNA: TGCAGTGCTAGAACACTTGGACAGCCTAGCACAGATACGCAGTATTTT
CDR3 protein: CSARTLGQPSTDTQYF

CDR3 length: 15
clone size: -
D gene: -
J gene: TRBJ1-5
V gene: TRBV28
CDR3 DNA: TGTGCCAGCAGTTTATTGGCGACAGGTAAACAGCCCCAGCATTTT
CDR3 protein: CASSLLATGKQPQHF

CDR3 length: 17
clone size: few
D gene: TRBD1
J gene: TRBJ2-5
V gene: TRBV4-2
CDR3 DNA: TGTGCCAGCAGCCATGATCCCGGGACAGGACTCCAAGAGACCCAGTACTTC
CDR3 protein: CASSHDPGTGLQETQYF

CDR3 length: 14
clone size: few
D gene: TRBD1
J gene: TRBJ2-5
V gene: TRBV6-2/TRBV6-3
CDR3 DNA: TGTGCCAGCAGTCCAGCTAGGACAGGGGAGACCCAGTACTTC
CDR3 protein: CASSPARTGETQYF

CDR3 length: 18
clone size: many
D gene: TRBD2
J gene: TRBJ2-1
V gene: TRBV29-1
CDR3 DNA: TGCAGCGTTGAAGAATGGGGTCTAGCGGGACGCTCCTACAATGAGCAGTTCTTC
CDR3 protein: CSVEEWGLAGRSYNEQFF

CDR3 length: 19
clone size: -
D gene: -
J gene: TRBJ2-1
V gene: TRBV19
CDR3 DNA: TGTGCCAGTAGTATAGGGGCAGGGCAACCCGTATTTCCCTACAATGAGCAGTTCTTC
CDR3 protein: CASSIGAGQPVFPYNEQFF

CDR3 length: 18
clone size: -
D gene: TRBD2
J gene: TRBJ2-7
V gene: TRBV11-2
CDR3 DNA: TGTGCCAGCAGCTCCCCCCCCCCGGGAGGAGGTACGCGCAACGAGCAGTACTTC
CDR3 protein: CASSSPPPGGGTRNEQYF

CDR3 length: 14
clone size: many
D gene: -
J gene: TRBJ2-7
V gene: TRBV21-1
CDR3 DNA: TGTGCCAGCAGCACAACCCGGCCCGGGGAGGAGCAGTACTTC
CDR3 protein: CASSTTRPGEEQYF

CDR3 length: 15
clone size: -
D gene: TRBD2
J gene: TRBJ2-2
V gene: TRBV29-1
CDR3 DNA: TGCAGCGTCCGGACTAGCGGGAGCAACACCGGGGAGCTGTTTTTT
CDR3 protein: CSVRTSGSNTGELFF

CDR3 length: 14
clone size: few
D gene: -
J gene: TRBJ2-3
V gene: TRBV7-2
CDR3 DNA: TGTGCCAGCAGCGAGGAAGCGGTCACAGATACGCAGTATTTT
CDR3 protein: CASSEEAVTDTQYF

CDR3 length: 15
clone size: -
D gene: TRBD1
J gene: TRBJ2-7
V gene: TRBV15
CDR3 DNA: TGTGCCACCAGCAGTCCCAGGGACAGGGGGTACGAGCAGTACTTC
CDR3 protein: CATSSPRDRGYEQYF

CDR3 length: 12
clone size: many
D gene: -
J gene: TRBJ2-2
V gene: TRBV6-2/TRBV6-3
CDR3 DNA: TGTGCCGGAAGGGGCAACACCGGGGAGCTGTTTTTT
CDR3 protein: CAGRGNTGELFF

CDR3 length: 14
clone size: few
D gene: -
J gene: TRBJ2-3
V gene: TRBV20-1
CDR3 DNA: TGCAGTGCTAGAGACCAGAGAGGGACAGATACGCAGTATTTT
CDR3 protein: CSARDQRGTDTQYF

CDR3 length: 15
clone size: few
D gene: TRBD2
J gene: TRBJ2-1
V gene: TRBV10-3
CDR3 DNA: TGTGCCATCAGCGCGACTAGCGGAGGATACAATGAGCAGTTCTTC
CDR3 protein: CAISATSGGYNEQFF

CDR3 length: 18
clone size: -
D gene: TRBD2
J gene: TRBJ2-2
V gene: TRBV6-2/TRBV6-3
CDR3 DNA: TGTGCCAGCAGTCGAAAACTAGCGGGATCGAAGAGGACCGGGGAGCTGTTTTTT
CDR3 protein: CASSRKLAGSKRTGELFF

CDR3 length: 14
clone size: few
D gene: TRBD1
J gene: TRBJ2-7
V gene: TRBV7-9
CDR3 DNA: TGTGCCAGCACCGACACGGACAGGCCATACGAGCAGTACTTC
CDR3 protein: CASTDTDRPYEQYF

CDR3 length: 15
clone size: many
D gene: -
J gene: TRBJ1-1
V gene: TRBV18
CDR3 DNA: TGTGCCAGCTCACCATTTGGGGGAGTGAGCACTGAAGCTTTCTTT
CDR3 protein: CASSPFGGVSTEAFF

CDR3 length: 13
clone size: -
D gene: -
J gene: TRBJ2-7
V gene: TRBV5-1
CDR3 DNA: TGCGCCAGCAGCTTGGCTCAGGACTACGAGCAGTACTTC
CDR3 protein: CASSLAQDYEQYF

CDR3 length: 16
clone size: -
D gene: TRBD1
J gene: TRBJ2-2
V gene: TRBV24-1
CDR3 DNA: TGTGCCACCAGTGACCCTGGGACAGCGAACACCGGGGAGCTGTTTTTT
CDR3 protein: CATSDPGTANTGELFF

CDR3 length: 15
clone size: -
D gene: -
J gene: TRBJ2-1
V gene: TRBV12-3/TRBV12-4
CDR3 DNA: TGTGCCAGCATTCATAGCGGAAGAGCCTACAATGAGCAGTTCTTC
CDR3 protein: CASIHSGRAYNEQFF

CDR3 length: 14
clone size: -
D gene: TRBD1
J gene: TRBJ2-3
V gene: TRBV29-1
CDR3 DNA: TGCAGCGCACGTAGGGACAGGGCGACAGATACGCAGTATTTT
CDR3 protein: CSARRDRATDTQYF

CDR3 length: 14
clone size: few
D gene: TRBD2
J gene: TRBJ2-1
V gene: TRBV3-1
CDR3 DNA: TGTGCCAGCAGCCGCGGCGGGAGGGACAATGAGCAGTTCTTC
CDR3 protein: CASSRGGRDNEQFF

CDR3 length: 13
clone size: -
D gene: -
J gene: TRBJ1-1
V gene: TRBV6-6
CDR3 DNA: TGTGCCAGCAGTAGGGCGCATAACACTGAAGCTTTCTTT
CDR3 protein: CASSRAHNTEAFF

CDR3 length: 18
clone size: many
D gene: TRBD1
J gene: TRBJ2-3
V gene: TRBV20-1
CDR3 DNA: TGCAGTGCTAGAGATATGGGGACAGGGGCGAGGAGCACAGATACGCAGTATTTT
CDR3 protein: CSARDMGTGARSTDTQYF

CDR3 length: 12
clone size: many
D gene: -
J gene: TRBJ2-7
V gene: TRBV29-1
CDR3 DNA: TGCAGCGTTACAGGACAGTACTACGAGCAGTACTTC
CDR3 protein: CSVTGQYYEQYF

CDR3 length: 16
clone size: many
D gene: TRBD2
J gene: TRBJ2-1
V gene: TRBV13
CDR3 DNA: TGTGCCAGCAGCTTACTAGCGGGAGGGAATTACAATGAGCAGTTCTTC
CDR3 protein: CASSLLAGGNYNEQFF

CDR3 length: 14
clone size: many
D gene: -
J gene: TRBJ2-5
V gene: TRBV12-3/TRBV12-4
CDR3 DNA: TGTGCCAGCAGTTTACAGGGTAGTACGGAGACCCAGTACTTC
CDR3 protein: CASSLQGSTETQYF

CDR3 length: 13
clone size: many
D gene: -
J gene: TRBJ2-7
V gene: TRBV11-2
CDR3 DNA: TGTGCCAGCAGCCTCCTCCCCACCTACGAGCAGTACTTC
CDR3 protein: CASSLLPTYEQYF

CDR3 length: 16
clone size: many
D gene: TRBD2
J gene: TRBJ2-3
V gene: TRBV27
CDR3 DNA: TGTGCCAGCAGTCCTATAGCGGGCCCCAGCACAGATACGCAGTATTTT
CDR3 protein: CASSPIAGPSTDTQYF